The 4 T cell receptor beta chains below all came from one sample that was sequenced in a study of blood T cell repertoires in COVID-19. Sequencing was performed with immunoSEQ multiplex PCR; in TCRdb, only in-frame clones are kept and a portion is missing. The table has some 220,000 clones, roughly 81% seen once. The specimen sequenced was peripheral blood. Every receptor here comes from a man aged 50 or older with acute or convalescent COVID-19.

CDR3 sequence (DNA): TGTGCCAGCAGCTTTGGCGGCGCTCCGTTTAATGAGCAGTTCTTC. Translation gives CASSFGGAPFNEQFF. The chain carries TRBV11-2 and TRBJ2-1; unclear D gene. Trimming took 3 bases from V and 7 from J, leaving 16 bases between them. Per the germline V gene, CDR1 is SGHAT and CDR2 is FQNNGV. This CDR3 is built from 15 residues.

The J gene is TRBJ2-1, the V gene TRBV24-1, with TRBD1 identical over 9 bases. The CDR3 contains 17 residues. In germline, CDR1 is KGHDR, CDR2 SFDVKD. The V segment lost 5 bases and the J segment 7 bases; nucleotides outside the gene matches: 14. CDR3 loop: CATSAPDRGGLENEQFF. As DNA, the CDR3 is TGTGCCACCAGTGCCCCGGACAGGGGAGGATTAGAGAATGAGCAGTTCTTC.

The CDR3 DNA is TGTGCCAGCGACTTATCAGGGGGCGCGGAAGCTTTCTTT. Translated, it gives CASDLSGGAEAFF. The chain couples TRBV12-3 or TRBV12-4 to TRBJ1-1; TRBD1 matches 8 bases. Losses at the gene ends were 8 bases for V and 8 bases for J; bases not matched to a gene: 10. This CDR3 region has 13 residues.

The J gene is TRBJ2-3, the V gene TRBV27; D is perhaps TRBD2 (7 bases). This CDR3 spans 16 amino acids. The ends were cut back, 4 bases at V and 0 bases at J, with 14 bases in the middle. Germline CDR1 is MNHEY and CDR2 is SMNVEV (reference sequence). The CDR3, as DNA: TGTGCCAGCAGTTCACTAGCGAGGGGGAGCACAGATACGCAGTATTTT. Translated: CASSSLARGSTDTQYF.